A selection of T cell receptor beta chains follows, all from one sample in a study of human T cells and chemical hapten exposure. TCRdb re-analysed the RACE reads in MiXCR, keeping a single row per CDR3 protein. The sample lists nearly 350,000 distinct CDR3 sequences; under 9% were seen once. The sequencing used whole blood, collected in connection with sensitization to the hapten diphenylcyclopropenone (DPC). These receptors all stem from a woman aged 18-35 years with alopecia areata. Some clones in this sample may be carry-over from other donors' samples. Each CDR3 is given with its conserved first and last residue. Fields, in order: D gene, V gene, J gene, clone size, CDR3 protein, CDR3 DNA. D genes are given only for firm matches. Size tells how often a clone was seen (once, few, many) or the class of an expanded clone, and some rows leave it out.

.	TRBV4-2	TRBJ1-3	few	CASSQVREYGGTIYF	TGTGCCAGCAGCCAAGTGAGAGAGTATGGAGGCACCATATATTTT
TRBD2	TRBV9	TRBJ2-5	.	CASSVVGGGAAETQYF	TGTGCCAGCAGCGTAGTGGGCGGGGGGGCCGCAGAGACCCAGTACTTC
.	TRBV24-1	TRBJ2-1	few	CATSDMDVLPQFF	TGTGCCACCAGTGATATGGACGTTCTACCTCAGTTCTTC
.	TRBV2	TRBJ2-5	many	CASNFRARNQETQYF	TGTGCCAGCAATTTCCGGGCCCGGAACCAAGAGACCCAGTACTTC
.	TRBV6-7	TRBJ2-1	.	CASSYSSRTERIYNEQFF	TGTGCCAGCAGTTACTCGTCCCGGACAGAGAGGATCTATAATGAGCAGTTCTTC
.	TRBV12-3/TRBV12-4	TRBJ2-4	few	CASSLYPSLDKNIQYF	TGTGCCAGCAGTTTATATCCTAGTCTAGACAAAAACATTCAGTACTTC
.	TRBV12-3/TRBV12-4	TRBJ2-1	.	CASTNPSYNEQFF	TGTGCCAGCACCAACCCATCCTACAATGAGCAGTTCTTC
.	TRBV24-1	TRBJ1-5	.	CATSSANSNQPQHF	TGTGCCACCTCCTCGGCCAATAGCAATCAGCCCCAGCATTTT
.	TRBV21-1	TRBJ2-3	once	CASSKVVRGAPRDTQYF	TGTGCCAGCAGCAAAGTCGTGCGGGGGGCCCCTCGGGATACGCAGTATTTT
.	TRBV12-3/TRBV12-4	TRBJ1-1	.	CASSFSGHYEAFF	TGTGCCAGCAGTTTCTCAGGACATTATGAAGCTTTCTTT
TRBD1	TRBV29-1	TRBJ2-5	many	CSVGGTAQETQYF	TGCAGCGTTGGTGGGACAGCCCAAGAGACCCAGTACTTC
.	TRBV9	TRBJ1-3	few	CASSVATSEAGNTIYF	TGTGCCAGCAGCGTAGCTACGTCCGAAGCCGGAAACACCATATATTTT
.	TRBV7-3	TRBJ2-7	few	CASSLTVGSEQYF	TGTGCCAGCAGCTTAACAGTCGGGAGCGAGCAGTACTTC
TRBD2	TRBV5-1	TRBJ2-1	few	CASSLRGSGGLPVGNEQFF	TGCGCCAGCAGCTTGAGGGGTAGCGGGGGCCTACCGGTTGGGAATGAGCAGTTCTTC
TRBD1	TRBV13	TRBJ1-3	few	CASSATGTGESFGNTIYF	TGTGCCAGCAGCGCCACCGGGACAGGGGAATCTTTTGGAAACACCATATATTTT
TRBD1	TRBV7-3	TRBJ2-3	many	CASSPQGEGVQYF	TGTGCCAGCAGCCCCCAGGGGGAAGGAGTTCAGTATTTT
TRBD1	TRBV4-3	TRBJ2-1	.	CASSQDIDREGENEQFF	TGCGCCAGCAGCCAAGATATAGACAGGGAAGGGGAAAATGAGCAGTTCTTC
TRBD1	TRBV28	TRBJ1-4	many	CASSSPDRLNEKLFF	TGTGCCAGCAGTTCCCCGGACAGGCTTAATGAAAAACTGTTTTTT
.	TRBV18	TRBJ2-7	many	CASSRGRADEQYF	TGTGCCAGCTCTCGAGGGAGAGCCGACGAGCAGTACTTC
.	TRBV2	TRBJ1-6	many	CASSEEGRVGSPLHF	TGTGCCAGCAGTGAAGAGGGCAGGGTGGGATCACCCCTCCACTTT
TRBD2	TRBV11-2	TRBJ2-1	.	CASSLGARSGGPLYNEQFF	TGTGCCAGCAGCTTAGGGGCCCGGAGCGGGGGCCCCCTTTACAATGAGCAGTTCTTC
.	TRBV28	TRBJ1-4	.	CASSLRTVSNEKLFF	TGTGCCAGCAGTTTAAGGACCGTGTCAAATGAAAAACTGTTTTTT
.	TRBV6-2/TRBV6-3	TRBJ2-3	few	CASSYSLSGESTDTQYF	TGTGCCAGCAGTTACTCGTTATCCGGGGAGAGCACAGATACGCAGTATTTT
.	TRBV5-1	TRBJ2-7	.	CASSSQGDTYEQYF	TGCGCCAGCAGCTCCCAAGGGGATACCTACGAGCAGTACTTC
.	TRBV4-1	TRBJ1-4	few	CASSQTYLRINEKLFF	TGCGCCAGCAGCCAAACCTACCTGAGGATTAATGAAAAACTGTTTTTT
.	TRBV9	TRBJ2-2	.	CASGLSTGELFF	TGTGCCAGCGGGTTGTCGACCGGGGAGCTGTTTTTT
.	TRBV12-3/TRBV12-4	TRBJ1-6	many	CASTYFNSPLHF	TGTGCCAGCACCTACTTTAATTCACCCCTCCACTTT
.	TRBV5-4	TRBJ2-7	.	CASSTRDGSYEQYF	TGTGCCAGCAGCACACGGGACGGTTCCTACGAGCAGTACTTC
TRBD1	TRBV19	TRBJ2-5	few	CASSPYPTGGQETQYF	TGTGCCAGTAGTCCTTACCCGACAGGGGGACAAGAGACCCAGTACTTC
TRBD1	TRBV5-4	TRBJ2-5	.	CASSLAQGVKTQYF	TGTGCCAGCAGCTTGGCTCAGGGGGTGAAGACCCAGTACTTC
.	TRBV12-3/TRBV12-4	TRBJ2-2	.	CASREPTGELFF	TGTGCCAGCAGGGAACCCACCGGGGAGCTGTTTTTT
.	TRBV12-3/TRBV12-4	TRBJ1-2	.	CASSLRGSPDYGYTF	TGTGCCAGCAGTTTAAGAGGGAGCCCCGACTATGGCTACACCTTC
TRBD2	TRBV7-9	TRBJ2-3	.	CASSFATSGITDTQYF	TGTGCCAGCAGCTTCGCGACTAGCGGAATCACAGATACGCAGTATTTT
.	TRBV2	TRBJ1-5	few	CASTPTRDSNQPQHF	TGTGCCAGCACCCCGACACGGGATAGCAATCAGCCCCAGCATTTT
TRBD1	TRBV7-8	TRBJ1-5	.	CASSQGDQGQTNQPQHF	TGTGCCAGCAGCCAGGGGGACCAGGGTCAGACCAATCAGCCCCAGCATTTT
TRBD2	TRBV6-2/TRBV6-3	TRBJ2-1	once	CASSYSTRLAGLTDEQFF	TGTGCCAGCAGTTACTCGACGAGACTAGCGGGGTTAACGGATGAGCAGTTCTTC
TRBD1	TRBV7-6	TRBJ1-5	.	CASSSMTGLNQPQHF	TGTGCCAGCAGCTCTATGACAGGGCTTAATCAGCCCCAGCATTTT
TRBD2	TRBV4-3	TRBJ2-2	many	CASSQDWLAGGHGELFF	TGCGCCAGCAGCCAAGATTGGCTAGCGGGGGGACACGGGGAGCTGTTTTTT
TRBD1	TRBV11-2	TRBJ1-6	few	CASSPQTGTNSPLHF	TGTGCCAGCAGCCCCCAGACAGGGACCAATTCACCCCTCCACTTT
TRBD2	TRBV18	TRBJ2-1	few	CASSLLAGGTYNEQFF	TGTGCCAGCTCACTTCTCGCGGGGGGAACCTACAATGAGCAGTTCTTC
.	TRBV15	TRBJ1-5	.	CATTDNPNQPQHF	TGTGCCACCACGGACAATCCCAATCAGCCCCAGCATTTT
.	TRBV28	TRBJ2-4	many	CASSDSVAKNIQYF	TGTGCCAGCTCGGACAGCGTAGCCAAAAACATTCAGTACTTC
TRBD1	TRBV27	TRBJ1-1	few	CASSLDGQGVGTEAFF	TGTGCCAGCAGTTTGGATGGACAGGGGGTAGGCACTGAAGCTTTCTTT
.	TRBV6-2/TRBV6-3	TRBJ1-4	.	CASSLEEEKLFF	TGTGCCAGCAGTTTGGAGGAGGAAAAACTGTTTTTT
TRBD1	TRBV5-6	TRBJ2-3	few	CASSSQGMDTQYF	TGTGCCAGCAGCTCACAGGGGATGGATACGCAGTATTTT
.	TRBV18	TRBJ1-4	.	CASSPPNEKLFF	TGTGCCAGCTCACCACCGAATGAAAAACTGTTTTTT
TRBD2	TRBV9	TRBJ2-1	few	CASSVSGGAPYNEQFF	TGTGCCAGCAGCGTTAGCGGGGGGGCCCCCTACAATGAGCAGTTCTTC
.	TRBV28	TRBJ2-3	few	CASSSPLRRAGRHTQYF	TGTGCCAGCAGTTCCCCGTTAAGGAGGGCTGGGAGACATACGCAGTATTTT
.	TRBV7-3	TRBJ1-1	few	CASSFAWNTEAFF	TGTGCCAGCAGCTTCGCTTGGAACACTGAAGCTTTCTTT
.	TRBV6-2/TRBV6-3	TRBJ1-1	few	CASSSASASPLNTEAFF	TGTGCCAGCAGTTCTGCCTCGGCCTCCCCTTTGAACACTGAAGCTTTCTTT
TRBD1	TRBV4-3	TRBJ2-3	.	CASSQSSYRDSSEDTQYF	TGCGCCAGCAGCCAATCTTCCTATCGGGACAGTTCGGAAGATACGCAGTATTTT
TRBD1	TRBV6-5	TRBJ1-6	few	CASSRGLDSPLHF	TGTGCCAGCAGTAGGGGGCTAGATTCACCCCTCCACTTT
.	TRBV7-2	TRBJ2-4	few	CASSDPPRALGAKNIQYF	TGTGCCAGCAGCGATCCCCCCAGGGCGCTTGGCGCCAAAAACATTCAGTACTTC